This TCR beta chain comes out of a study of blood T cell repertoires in COVID-19. Study information: T cells, B-cell-depleted T cells, or PBMCs provided the cDNA or gDNA that served as material.

The assay was immunoSEQ multiplex PCR, and TCRdb's table has in-frame clones only and misses some. The sample consists of 180,000 or so clones, more than 80% of them appearing once. Germline loops: CDR1 SGDLS, CDR2 YYNGEE. V lost 3 bases, J lost 5 bases, and 10 bases stayed unmatched. The CDR3 spans 16 residues. This clonotype was obtained from a woman in her forties with COVID-19, enrolled during active disease. The specimen was peripheral blood. The chain uses TRBV9 and TRBJ2-1; 8 bases agree with TRBD2. The CDR3 sequence: CASSARKRELHNEQFF. For the CDR3, the DNA is TGTGCCAGCAGCGCCAGAAAGCGGGAGCTTCACAATGAGCAGTTCTTC.